This T cell receptor (beta chain) came from a study of T cells in Graves' hyperthyroidism and ophthalmopathy. General study points: Ophthalmopathy was predicted by the model a median of roughly 6 months ahead of onset. Ophthalmopathy was distinguished from stable hyperthyroidism by 13 V-J signatures.

Trimming at V came to 5 bases and at J to 5 bases, leaving 12 bases not matched to a gene. CDR1 is SGHTA, CDR2 FQGTGA, per germline. The CDR3 is 16 amino acids. What was amplified from RNA transcripts were TCR beta CDR3 regions. Researchers ran a first-round RT-PCR on the TCR CDR3 using the HTBI primer set. TCRdb called the multiplex PCR reads again in MiXCR, with one record for every CDR3 protein. The repertoire consists of about 540,000 distinct CDR3 sequences, with about 43% occurring once and the leading ten covering 7.5% to 8.5%. Researchers barred patients who had uncontrolled infection, other autoimmune disease, pregnancy or lactation. The study based diagnoses on clinical symptoms, serum thyroxine and TRAb, thyroid ultrasound and orbital computed tomography. In the case of this clonotype: Its cognate antigen is unknown.

This sequence joins TRBV7-3 and TRBJ2-5, with 9 bases lining up with TRBD1. The receptor comes from a woman younger than 35 with Graves' hyperthyroidism. The sample taken for sequencing was peripheral blood or thyroid tissue (not recorded which). In DNA, the CDR3 is TGTGCCAGCAGCCCTCCCGGGACAGGGTACGATGAGACCCAGTACTTC. It encodes CASSPPGTGYDETQYF. Complete variable domain (other parts from reference TRBV7-3 and TRBJ2-5): GAGVSQTPSNKVTEKGKYVELRCDPISGHTALYWYRQSLGQGPEFLIYFQGTGAADDSGLPNDRFFAVRPEGSVSTLKIQRTERGDSAVYLCASSPPGTGYDETQYFGPGTRLLVL.